This T cell receptor beta chain was found in a study of OX40 agonist ivuxolimab in advanced cancers. In the study overall: About 40% of patients had received prior checkpoint inhibitor therapy. Study observations and caveats: On average, CD8+ T cells showed a greater number of expanded clones than CD4+. Clonal expansion by week 6 occurred in CD4+ and CD8+ blood T cells (at 0.1 to 3.0 mg/kg).

Samples were taken at baseline and on day 1 of cycles 4 and 7. The protocol was immunoSEQ multiplex PCR, while the TCRdb copy is restricted to in-frame clones and leaves out a portion. The sample has approximately 76,000 clones, 80% to 95% seen once. This clone appeared once. What it binds is unknown. In the same sample, other DNA sequences code for this CDR3. The sequences come from CD4+ or CD8+ T cells sorted from blood, collected in a trial of the OX40 agonist ivuxolimab. This receptor was identified in an adult with an advanced solid tumor such as melanoma, head and neck, liver or kidney cancer.

The CDR3 is CASSPWGGYEQYF. CDR3 DNA sequence: TGTGCCAGCAGTCCCTGGGGGGGTTACGAGCAGTACTTC. This chain joins TRBV27 and TRBJ2-7; 7 bases map to TRBD2. Germline CDR1 reads MNHEY; CDR2 reads SMNVEV (reference sequence). CDR3 length: 13 residues. V trimming: 5 bases; J trimming: 4 bases; junction bases outside the gene matches: 5.